Here is one T cell receptor (beta chain) with its context. What it recognizes is unknown. The record originates from a study of identifying expanded T cells in peripheral blood. Notes on the study in general: About 1.2 clones differed between technical replicates, versus around 16 and 19 over time. Variance in clone template counts between approximately two-week samples significantly increased with total template count across all healthy donors.

The CDR3 length is 15 residues. Germline assignment: CDR1 SEHNR and CDR2 FQNEAQ (reference sequence). Trimming took 3 bases from V and 1 from J; bases not matched to a gene: 3. Assay: immunoSEQ multiplex PCR; the TCRdb copy retains only in-frame clones and omits some. The data show about 94,000 clones, roughly 90% seen once. The rearrangement links TRBV7-9 to TRBJ2-7; 10 nucleotides agree with TRBD2. Material: blood. The clonotype originates from a person aged 18 to 75 in good health. Here the CDR3 DNA reads TGTGCCAGCAGCTTTCGGACTAGCGGTTCCTACGAGCAGTACTTC. As protein: CASSFRTSGSYEQYF.